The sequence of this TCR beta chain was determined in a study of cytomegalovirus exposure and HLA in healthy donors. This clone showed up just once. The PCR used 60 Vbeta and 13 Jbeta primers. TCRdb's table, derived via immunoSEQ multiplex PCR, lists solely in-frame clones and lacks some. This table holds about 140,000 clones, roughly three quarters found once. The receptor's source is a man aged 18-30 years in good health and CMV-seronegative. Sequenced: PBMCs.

CDR3 loop: CASSLAKGVGKDGYTF. The CDR3, as DNA: TGTGCCAGCAGTCTTGCCAAGGGAGTCGGAAAGGATGGCTACACCTTC. The chain employs TRBV7-6 and TRBJ1-2; no clear D gene. Trimming took 6 bases from V and 6 from J, leaving 23 bases between them. Germline CDR1 reads SGHVS; CDR2 reads FNYEAQ. The CDR3 covers 16 residues.